Listed below are T cell receptor beta chains from one sample, sequenced in a study of blood T cell repertoires in COVID-19. TCRdb's table, derived via immunoSEQ multiplex PCR, lists solely in-frame clones and lacks some. This sample has 350,000 to 400,000 clones, with 85% to 90% found just once. The source material was peripheral blood. The receptor set was obtained from a man aged 18 to 30 with active or convalescent COVID-19. The CDR3 runs from the conserved cysteine through the conserved F or W. A D gene is named only where the DNA matches it firmly. Not all rows give a size; the values are once, few, many and, for expanded clones, a class.

d_gene	abundance	v_gene	j_gene	CDR3nt	CDR3aa
.	.	TRBV18	TRBJ2-5	TGTGCCAGCTCTTTCAGGGTCCAAGAGACCCAGTACTTC	CASSFRVQETQYF
.	.	TRBV18	TRBJ2-7	TGTGCCAGCTCACCGACAGTCTACGAGCAGTACTTC	CASSPTVYEQYF
TRBD2	.	TRBV7-2	TRBJ2-3	TGTGCCAGCAGCAGGGGGGGGACTAGCGGGAGCACAGATACGCAGTATTTT	CASSRGGTSGSTDTQYF
.	few	TRBV19	TRBJ1-1	TGTGCCAGTAGTGTACAGGGTAAGGTTTTCTTT	CASSVQGKVFF
.	.	TRBV7-9	TRBJ1-6	TGTGCCAGCGGAACAGGGTTTAACTCACCCCTCCACTTT	CASGTGFNSPLHF
.	.	TRBV6-5	TRBJ1-5	TGTGCCAGCGGAATATGGGGGGAAGAGCCCCAGCATTTT	CASGIWGEEPQHF
.	once	TRBV28	TRBJ2-1	TGTGCCAGCCGATGGTGCGTCGGGGACACCCCCCCTTGCAATGAGCAGTTCTTC	CASRWCVGDTPPCNEQFF
TRBD1	.	TRBV18	TRBJ1-4	TGTGCCAGCTCACCTTACAGGGGGTCTAATGAAAAACTGTTTTTT	CASSPYRGSNEKLFF
TRBD1	.	TRBV4-3	TRBJ2-7	TGCGCCAGCAGCCAAGGTCCTCCGGGACAGGGCCACGAGCAGTACTTC	CASSQGPPGQGHEQYF
TRBD1	few	TRBV7-3	TRBJ1-5	TGTGCCAGCAGCTCGCGACAGGGATCTCAGCCCCAGCATTTT	CASSSRQGSQPQHF
TRBD1	once	TRBV4-1	TRBJ2-7	TGCGCCAGCAGCCAAGGTACCGGGACAGAATCCTACGAGCAGTACTTC	CASSQGTGTESYEQYF
TRBD1	.	TRBV5-1	TRBJ2-2	TGCGCCAGCCGCGGGGACAGGGGGCTAAACACCGGGGAGCTGTTTTTT	CASRGDRGLNTGELFF
.	.	TRBV19	TRBJ1-5	TGTGCCAGTAGTATAGCCAAGTTAAGCCCCCAGCATTTT	CASSIAKLSPQHF
TRBD1	.	TRBV7-3	TRBJ2-1	TGTGCCAGCAGCTTAGGGCAGGGGGCCTACAATGAGCAGTTCTTC	CASSLGQGAYNEQFF
.	.	TRBV11-2	TRBJ1-2	TGTGCCAGCAGCTTAGCAGACACCTATGGCTACACCTTC	CASSLADTYGYTF
TRBD2	few	TRBV4-1	TRBJ2-7	TGCGCCAGCAGCCAAGTTGGACTAGCGGGAGCGAACGAGCAGTACTTC	CASSQVGLAGANEQYF
.	.	TRBV18	TRBJ2-1	TGTGCCAGCTCACAAAGAAATGGGGGGACCTCCTACAATGAGCAGTTCTTC	CASSQRNGGTSYNEQFF
.	.	TRBV7-9	TRBJ1-6	TGTGCCAGCAGCTCCAATGACAGGTTTGGTTCACCCCTCCACTTT	CASSSNDRFGSPLHF
.	.	TRBV15	TRBJ1-2	TGTGCCACCAGCCCAATAAGGGGGGGTTATGGCTACACCTTC	CATSPIRGGYGYTF
.	.	TRBV7-2	TRBJ2-1	TGTGCCAGCAGCGGTGATGGCGGGCCTACCTACAATGAGCAGTTCTTC	CASSGDGGPTYNEQFF
.	.	TRBV5-6	TRBJ2-7	TGTGCCAGCAGCCGAACAAAACGACAGAGCCCGTTTTTGGAGCAGTACTTC	CASSRTKRQSPFLEQYF
.	once	TRBV5-1	TRBJ1-3	TGCGCCAGCAGCTTAGACGGGAGCTCTGGAAACACCATATATTTT	CASSLDGSSGNTIYF
TRBD2	.	TRBV7-3	TRBJ2-1	TGTGCCAGCAGCTTGACTAGCGGGATCTACAATGAGCAGTTCTTC	CASSLTSGIYNEQFF
.	.	TRBV11-2	TRBJ2-1	TGTGCCAGCAGCTCTGTTCCGGGGGGCCCCTACAATGAGCAGTTCTTC	CASSSVPGGPYNEQFF
.	.	TRBV5-1	TRBJ1-2	TGCGCCAGCAGCTTGGCCGGCCTGACAGGCCCAAGGAATGGCTACACCTTC	CASSLAGLTGPRNGYTF
.	.	TRBV4-3	TRBJ1-1	TGCGCCAGCAGCTACAACCTCAGGGGCCGCCTGGGCACTGAAGCTTTCTTT	CASSYNLRGRLGTEAFF
.	.	TRBV19	TRBJ2-3	TGTGCCAGTAGTATAGTCTATGGGCCTAGCACAGATACGCAGTATTTT	CASSIVYGPSTDTQYF
TRBD2	once	TRBV7-2	TRBJ2-5	TGTGCCAGCAGCTTATCGCTTAGCGGGACGGAGACCCAGTACTTC	CASSLSLSGTETQYF
.	.	TRBV5-6	TRBJ2-2	TGTGCCAGCAGACTGGGGGGACAGTCGAACACCGGGGAGCTGTTTTTT	CASRLGGQSNTGELFF
TRBD2	.	TRBV29-1	TRBJ2-7	TGCAGCGTAGGGACTAGCGCCTCCTACGAGCAGTACTTC	CSVGTSASYEQYF
.	.	TRBV18	TRBJ2-1	TGTGCCAGCTCACCAGGGACTCAGGGTGAGCAGTTCTTC	CASSPGTQGEQFF
.	few	TRBV2	TRBJ2-2	TGTGCCAGCAGTGTTTTCTCCGGGGAGCTGTTTTTT	CASSVFSGELFF
.	.	TRBV7-8	TRBJ2-7	TGTGCCAGCAGCCGAGACAGGCCTCCGATCTACGAGCAGTACTTC	CASSRDRPPIYEQYF
.	.	TRBV4-3	TRBJ2-7	TGCGCCAGCAGCCAAGATCTACGGGTGTTATACGAGCAGTACTTC	CASSQDLRVLYEQYF
TRBD1	.	TRBV18	TRBJ2-7	TGTGCCAGCTCACCCACTGGACAGGGTGCCGAGCAGTACTTC	CASSPTGQGAEQYF
TRBD1	.	TRBV6-4	TRBJ1-2	TGTGCCAGCAGGGGACAGGGTGGCGGCTACACCTTC	CASRGQGGGYTF
.	.	TRBV6-2/TRBV6-3	TRBJ1-2	TGTGCCAGCAGCCCACCGGGACTCCACACCTTC	CASSPPGLHTF
.	.	TRBV18	TRBJ1-1	TGTGCCAGCGCCACAGGCCTGAACACTGAAGCTTTCTTT	CASATGLNTEAFF
TRBD1	.	TRBV6-5	TRBJ2-7	TGTGCCAGCAGTAAACCGGGACAGGGGACCTACGAGCAGTACTTC	CASSKPGQGTYEQYF
.	.	TRBV6-2/TRBV6-3	TRBJ2-7	TGTGCCAGCAGCCCGGATGGGGCGACCGAGCAGTACTTC	CASSPDGATEQYF
TRBD1	.	TRBV18	TRBJ2-1	TGTGCCAGCTCACCCGGGACAGGGGCGACGGCCAGCTCCTACAATGAGCAGTTCTTC	CASSPGTGATASSYNEQFF
TRBD1	once	TRBV7-2	TRBJ1-4	TGTGCCAGCAGCCTAGGGACAGGGTATGAAAAACTGTTTTTT	CASSLGTGYEKLFF
.	.	TRBV21-1	TRBJ2-7	TGTGCCAGCACCCGGGACACCAACCCTTCCTCCTACGAGCAGTACTTC	CASTRDTNPSSYEQYF
TRBD1	.	TRBV5-6	TRBJ1-5	TGTGCCAGCAGCCTGCGGACAGGGACCCAACAGCCCCAGCATTTT	CASSLRTGTQQPQHF
.	.	TRBV9	TRBJ2-5	TGTGCCAGCAGCGTGGACAGTGGGGGTTATGCGACCCAGTACTTC	CASSVDSGGYATQYF
.	.	TRBV6-5	TRBJ1-1	TGTGCCAGCAGTTACTCGAGCGCTGGGGCCACTGAAGCTTTCTTT	CASSYSSAGATEAFF
TRBD2	.	TRBV29-1	TRBJ2-1	TGCAGCGCTAGCGGGAGGTTCTACAATGAGCAGTTCTTC	CSASGRFYNEQFF
.	.	TRBV2	TRBJ2-3	TGTGCAATTCAAGTCGTAGGACAGAGCACAGATACGCAGTATTTT	CAIQVVGQSTDTQYF
.	once	TRBV19	TRBJ1-2	TGTGCCAGTACCCCGGACAGAGACGGTGGCTACACCTTC	CASTPDRDGGYTF